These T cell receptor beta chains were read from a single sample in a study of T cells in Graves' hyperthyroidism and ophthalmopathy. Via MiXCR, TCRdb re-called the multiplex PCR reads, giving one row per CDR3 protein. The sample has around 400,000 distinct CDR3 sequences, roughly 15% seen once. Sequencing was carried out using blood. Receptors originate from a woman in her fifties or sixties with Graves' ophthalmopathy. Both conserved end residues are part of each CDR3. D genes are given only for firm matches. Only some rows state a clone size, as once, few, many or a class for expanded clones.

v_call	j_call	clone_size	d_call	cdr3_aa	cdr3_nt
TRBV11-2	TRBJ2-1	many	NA	CASSLDHSYNEQFF	TGTGCCAGCAGCTTAGACCATTCCTACAATGAGCAGTTCTTC
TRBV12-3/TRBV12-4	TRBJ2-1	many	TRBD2	CASKALAGSYNEQFF	TGTGCCAGCAAGGCCTTAGCGGGCTCCTACAATGAGCAGTTCTTC
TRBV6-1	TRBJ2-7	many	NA	CASRTLQGMGSYEQYF	TGTGCCAGCAGGACCCTCCAGGGGATGGGCTCCTACGAGCAGTACTTC
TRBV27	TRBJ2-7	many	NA	CASSFRGRRYEQYF	TGTGCCAGCAGTTTTCGGGGACGGCGCTACGAGCAGTACTTC
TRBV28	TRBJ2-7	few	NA	CASKRPTLYEQYF	TGTGCCAGCAAACGCCCGACTCTCTACGAGCAGTACTTC
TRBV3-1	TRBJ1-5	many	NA	CASSQGAGVANQPQHF	TGTGCCAGCAGCCAAGGGGCAGGTGTGGCGAATCAGCCCCAGCATTTT
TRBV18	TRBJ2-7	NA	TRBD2	CASSPALAEGYEQYF	TGTGCCAGCTCACCTGCACTAGCGGAGGGTTACGAGCAGTACTTC
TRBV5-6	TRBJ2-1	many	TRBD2	CASSFLPVQGGNEQFF	TGTGCCAGCAGCTTTCTACCTGTGCAGGGAGGGAATGAGCAGTTCTTC
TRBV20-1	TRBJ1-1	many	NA	CSARDGVLRNTEAFF	TGCAGTGCTAGAGATGGGGTGCTAAGGAACACTGAAGCTTTCTTT
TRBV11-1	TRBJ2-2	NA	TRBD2	CSSSLGLAGGTGELFF	TGTTCCAGCAGCTTAGGTCTAGCGGGAGGAACCGGGGAGCTGTTTTTT
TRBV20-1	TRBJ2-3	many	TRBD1	CSALQGSDLHTDTQYF	TGCAGTGCTTTACAGGGGTCCGATTTGCACACAGATACGCAGTATTTT
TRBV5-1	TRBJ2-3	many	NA	CASSWHRVPSTDTQYF	TGCGCCAGCAGCTGGCACCGGGTTCCAAGCACAGATACGCAGTATTTT
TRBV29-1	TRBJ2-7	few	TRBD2	CSVLAGDVNEQYF	TGCAGCGTCTTAGCGGGAGATGTAAACGAGCAGTACTTC
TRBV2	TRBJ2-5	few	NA	CAGRGLRVGQETQYF	TGTGCCGGCCGAGGCCTGAGGGTGGGACAAGAGACCCAGTACTTC
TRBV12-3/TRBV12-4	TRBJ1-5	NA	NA	CASSFRGAFQPQHF	TGTGCCAGCAGTTTTCGGGGGGCGTTTCAGCCCCAGCATTTT
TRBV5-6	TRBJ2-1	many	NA	CASSYPGDLAKNEQFF	TGTGCCAGCAGCTACCCCGGGGACTTAGCCAAAAATGAGCAGTTCTTC
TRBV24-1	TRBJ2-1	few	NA	CATSEMTGPTAGQFF	TGTGCCACCAGTGAAATGACAGGTCCCACCGCGGGGCAGTTCTTC
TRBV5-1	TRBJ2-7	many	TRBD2	CASSLGTSSYEQYF	TGCGCCAGCAGCCTCGGGACTAGTTCCTACGAGCAGTACTTC
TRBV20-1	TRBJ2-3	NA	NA	CSVVRADTQYF	TGCAGTGTGGTCCGCGCAGATACGCAGTATTTT
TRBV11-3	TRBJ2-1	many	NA	CASSSSFYNEQFF	TGTGCCAGCAGCTCAAGCTTCTACAATGAGCAGTTCTTC
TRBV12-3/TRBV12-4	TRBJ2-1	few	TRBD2	CASSRPPGLAGIDEQFF	TGTGCCAGCAGCCGACCCCCGGGACTAGCGGGAATCGATGAGCAGTTCTTC
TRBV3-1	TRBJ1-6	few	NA	CASSQVSGTGNSPLHF	TGTGCCAGCAGCCAAGTGTCCGGGACGGGTAATTCACCCCTCCACTTT
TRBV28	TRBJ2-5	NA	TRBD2	CASSPSLAGGGETQYF	TGTGCCAGCAGTCCGAGCCTGGCCGGCGGGGGAGAGACCCAGTACTTC
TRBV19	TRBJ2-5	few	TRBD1	CASSEQGAETQYF	TGTGCCAGTAGTGAACAGGGGGCAGAGACCCAGTACTTC
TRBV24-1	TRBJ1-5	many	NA	CATSDGRQANQPQHF	TGTGCCACCAGTGATGGGAGACAGGCCAATCAGCCCCAGCATTTT
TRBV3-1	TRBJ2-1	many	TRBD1	CASSPRGLARYNEQFF	TGTGCCAGCAGCCCCAGGGGGCTAGCGCGTTACAATGAGCAGTTCTTC
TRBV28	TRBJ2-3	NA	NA	CASSQISLTGGTDTQYF	TGTGCCAGCAGCCAGATCTCGTTAACGGGAGGCACAGATACGCAGTATTTT